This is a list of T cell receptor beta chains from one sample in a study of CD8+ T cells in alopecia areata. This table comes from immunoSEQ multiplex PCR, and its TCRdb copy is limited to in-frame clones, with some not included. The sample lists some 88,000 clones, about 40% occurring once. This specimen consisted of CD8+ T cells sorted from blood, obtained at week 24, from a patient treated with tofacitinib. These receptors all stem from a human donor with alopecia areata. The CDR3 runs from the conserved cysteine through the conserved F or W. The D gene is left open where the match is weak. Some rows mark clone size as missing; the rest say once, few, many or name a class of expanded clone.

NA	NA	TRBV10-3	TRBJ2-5	CAIREPGPQETQYF	TGTGCCATCAGGGAACCGGGACCCCAGGAGACCCAGTACTTC
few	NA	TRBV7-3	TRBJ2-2	CASSLAGSTGELFF	TGTGCCAGCAGCTTAGCGGGGTCCACCGGGGAGCTGTTTTTT
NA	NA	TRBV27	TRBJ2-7	CASSLSPRGASYEQYF	TGTGCCAGCAGTTTATCGCCCCGGGGGGCGTCCTACGAGCAGTACTTC
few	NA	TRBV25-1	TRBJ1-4	CASLGGRDEKLFF	TGTGCCAGCCTGGGGGGGAGGGACGAAAAACTGTTTTTT
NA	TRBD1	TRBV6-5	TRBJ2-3	CASSHQGAEQYF	TGTGCCAGCAGTCACCAGGGGGCGGAGCAGTATTTT
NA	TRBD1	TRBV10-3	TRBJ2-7	CAISDPFDRATYEQYF	TGTGCCATCAGTGACCCCTTCGACAGGGCCACCTACGAGCAGTACTTC
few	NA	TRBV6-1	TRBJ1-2	CASSPGHGNYGYTF	TGTGCCAGCAGTCCGGGACATGGAAACTATGGCTACACCTTC
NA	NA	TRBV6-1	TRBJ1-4	CASSAGREKLFF	TGTGCCAGCAGTGCGGGGCGAGAAAAACTGTTTTTT
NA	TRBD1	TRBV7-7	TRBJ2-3	CASSRGTGITDTQYF	TGTGCCAGCAGCCGAGGGACAGGGATAACAGATACGCAGTATTTT
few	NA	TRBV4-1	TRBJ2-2	CASSQGDEVYANTGELFF	TGCGCCAGCAGCCAAGGAGATGAAGTCTACGCGAACACCGGGGAGCTGTTTTTT